This TCR beta chain was identified during a study of vaccination effects on CD4 cells after COVID-19. Overall study: Samples were given by two convalescent patients 16 days and one week before vaccination.

Assay used: immunoSEQ multiplex PCR; TCRdb lists only in-frame clones, some missing. In the table there are more than 35,000 clones, about two thirds of which are singletons. V lost 2 bases and J lost 2; bases outside the gene matches: 3. CDR1 ENHRY and CDR2 SYGVKD come from the germline V gene. The CDR3 runs 16 residues. Comments on this clone: Its target is not known.

ViraFEST expansion of antigen-specific CD4+ T cells with viral peptide pools preceded sequencing. Culture lasted 10 days before CD4+ T cell isolation. This person's SARS-CoV-2 infection, confirmed by PCR, occurred between March and December 2020. Wells of roughly 2 million PBMC each were grown with 10 IU/ml IL-2 and approximately 9.6 ug/ml peptides. Replacing half the medium with IL-2 medium was done on days 3 and 7. The source of this sequence is a human donor who had a prior SARS-CoV-2 infection. Sample: CD4+ T cells from PBMCs cultured with HCoV-NL63 spike peptides, taken before COVID-19 vaccination. This chain joins TRBV10-3 and TRBJ1-4, with 9 bases matching TRBD1. The CDR3 is CAISETGTGTNEKLFF. Written as DNA, the CDR3 is TGTGCCATCAGTGAGACAGGGACAGGGACTAATGAAAAACTGTTTTTT.